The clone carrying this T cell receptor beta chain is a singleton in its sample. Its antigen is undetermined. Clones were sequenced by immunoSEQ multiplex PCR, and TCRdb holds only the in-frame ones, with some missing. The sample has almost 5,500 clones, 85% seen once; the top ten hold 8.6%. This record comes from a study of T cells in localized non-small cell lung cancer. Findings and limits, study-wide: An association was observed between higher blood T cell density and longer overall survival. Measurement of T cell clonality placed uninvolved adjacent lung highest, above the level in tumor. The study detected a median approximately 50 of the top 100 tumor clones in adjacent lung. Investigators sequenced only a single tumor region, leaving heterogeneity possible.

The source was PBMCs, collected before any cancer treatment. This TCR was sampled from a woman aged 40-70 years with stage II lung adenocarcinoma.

DNA for the CDR3: TGTGCCAGCTCGTCCGGATTCGGCGGGAGCCAAGAGACCCAGTACTTC. Encoded protein: CASSSGFGGSQETQYF. The J gene is TRBJ2-5, the V gene TRBV18, with 7 bases that match TRBD2. Looked up from germline, CDR1 is KGHSH and CDR2 is LQKENI. The junction had 11 bases not matched to a gene; V was cut back by 6 bases and J by 1 base. This CDR3 comprises 16 residues.